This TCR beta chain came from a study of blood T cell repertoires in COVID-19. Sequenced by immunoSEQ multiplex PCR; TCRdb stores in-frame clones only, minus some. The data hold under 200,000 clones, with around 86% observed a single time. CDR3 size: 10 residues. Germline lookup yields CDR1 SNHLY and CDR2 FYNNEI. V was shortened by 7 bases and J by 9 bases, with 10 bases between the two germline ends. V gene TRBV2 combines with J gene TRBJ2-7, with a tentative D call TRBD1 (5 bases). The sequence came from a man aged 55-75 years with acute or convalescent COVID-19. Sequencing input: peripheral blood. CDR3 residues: CASIGDLQYF. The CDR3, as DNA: TGTGCCAGCATAGGGGATCTGCAGTACTTC.